A single sample is the source of the 20 T cell receptor beta chains below, sequenced in a study of cytomegalovirus exposure and HLA in healthy donors (TCRdb year 2017). The library was produced with the immunoSEQ multiplex PCR assay. For the multiplex PCR, a mixture combining 60 forward primers for TCR Vbeta segments and 13 reverse primers for TCR Jbeta segments was used. What TCRdb holds here is the immuneACCESS table cut down to in-frame rearrangements. Part of the clones is not present; checked against another copy, under half of the missing clones reflect an unresolved V gene, and the others are unexplained. The sample contains about 190,000 clones, roughly 80% of them found a single time. The top ten clonotypes cover 1.6% of the sample. Sequenced material: PBMCs. The receptor set was obtained from a woman under 30 in good health and CMV-seronegative.

J is TRBJ2-7 and V is TRBV19, with 9 nucleotides matching TRBD1. Losses at the gene ends were 4 bases for V and 4 bases for J; bases not matched to a gene: 5. The V gene's germline CDR1 is LNHDA and CDR2 SQIVND (reference sequence). The CDR3 runs to 14 residues. DNA of the CDR3: TGTGCCAGTAGTACCCGGGACAGGGTGTACGAGCAGTACTTC. Translating gives CASSTRDRVYEQYF.

The rearrangement links TRBV13 to TRBJ2-3, with TRBD2 as a possible D gene (6 bases). Trimming pared 4 bases from V and 5 bases from J, leaving 19 bases between. CDR1 and CDR2 (germline): PRHDT, FYEKMQ (reference sequence). There are 16 residues in the CDR3. Here the CDR3 reads CASSYLSAGNRDTQYF. CDR3 nucleotides: TGTGCCAGCAGCTACCTCTCGGCGGGGAACCGAGATACGCAGTATTTT.

Remarks on this clone: The junction does not match germline at one end; this may be a read error. CDR3 residues: CVSSQVEAFRNEQFF. DNA of the CDR3: TGTGTCAGCAGCCAAGTAGAGGCTTTTAGAAATGAGCAGTTCTTC. The genes are TRBV27 and TRBJ2-1; D unresolved. Germline values: CDR1 MNHEY, CDR2 SMNVEV (reference sequence). The CDR3 contains 15 residues.

The J gene is TRBJ2-7, the V gene TRBV14, with 9 bases fitting TRBD1. J was trimmed by 1 base and V by 4 bases; bases with no gene match: 8. This CDR3 region has 16 residues. Germline assignment: CDR1 SGHDN and CDR2 FVKESK. CDR3 DNA: TGTGCCAGCAGCCCCCGGGGACAGGGAGGGTCCTACGAGCAGTACTTC. Protein: CASSPRGQGGSYEQYF.

V gene TRBV9 combines with J gene TRBJ2-6; no definite D call. The germline V gene encodes CDR1 SGDLS and CDR2 YYNGEE. This CDR3 contains 16 residues. Trimming took 1 base from V and 0 from J, leaving 8 bases between them. The CDR3 bases are TGTGCCAGCAGCGTAAGGCAGGACTCTGGGGCCAACGTCCTGACTTTC. It is translated as CASSVRQDSGANVLTF.

The J gene is TRBJ2-5, the V gene TRBV6-9, with 7 bases that match TRBD1. The junction had 5 bases not matched to a gene; V was cut back by 2 bases and J by 2 bases. The CDR3 runs to 15 residues. CDR1 is MNHGY and CDR2 is SVAAGI in the germline V gene. CDR3 amino acids: CASSYPRTGQETQYF. The CDR3 DNA is TGTGCCAGCAGTTATCCCCGGACAGGTCAAGAGACCCAGTACTTC.

The V gene is TRBV10-3, the J gene TRBJ1-5; 9 bases map to TRBD1. Germline V lookup: CDR1 ENHRY, CDR2 SYGVKD. Trimming cost V 4 bases and J 1 base; bases outside gene matches: 2. This CDR3 comprises 15 residues. The CDR3 here is CAISADRGSNQPQHF. In nucleotides, the CDR3 is TGTGCCATCAGTGCGGACAGGGGAAGCAATCAGCCCCAGCATTTT.

This chain uses TRBV2 with TRBJ1-6, with TRBD1 matching over 9 bases. Germline values: CDR1 SNHLY, CDR2 FYNNEI. V gave up 4 bases and J gave up 7 bases; unmatched junction bases: 5. This CDR3 contains 15 residues. The CDR3 nucleotides are TGTGCCAGCAGTGTCTCCGGGACAGGGAATTCACCCCTCCACTTT. Amino acid sequence: CASSVSGTGNSPLHF.

The chain combines TRBV28 with TRBJ2-7; 8 bases align to TRBD1. Looked up from germline, CDR1 is MDHEN and CDR2 is SYDVKM. The CDR3 sequence is 12 residues long. The V and J ends lost 6 bases and 12 bases, in that order; junction bases with no gene match: 10. The CDR3 bases are TGTGCCAGCAGCCAAACAGACAGGGGTGCGTACTTC. This sequence encodes CASSQTDRGAYF.

The V gene is TRBV9, the J gene TRBJ1-2; D gene ambiguous. CDR1 is SGDLS, CDR2 YYNGEE, per germline. This CDR3 is 13 amino acids long. Trimming stripped 4 bases from V and 5 bases from J, with 12 bases between. CDR3 loop: CASSSHGSYGYTF. As DNA, the CDR3 is TGTGCCAGCAGCTCCCACGGGTCATATGGCTACACCTTC.

The genes are TRBV30 and TRBJ2-3; TRBD2 might be the D (6 bases). CDR3 size: 15 residues. The germline V gene has CDR1 GTSNPN and CDR2 SVGIG (reference sequence). V dropped 8 bases and J dropped 0 bases, with 18 bases sitting between them. CDR3 in DNA: TGTGCCCGCTCGACTGGCGGGATTAGCACAGATACGCAGTATTTT. Its protein is CARSTGGISTDTQYF.

This clone was counted once. The rearrangement uses TRBV4-1 and TRBJ1-5, with D hard to call. Germline CDR1 is MGHRA and CDR2 is YSYEKL. CDR3 length: 15 residues. Between the trimmed V and J ends, which lost 1 base and 0 bases, there was a span of 7 bases. The chain's CDR3 is CASSQAPVSNQPQHF. The CDR3, as DNA: TGCGCCAGCAGCCAAGCCCCCGTTAGCAATCAGCCCCAGCATTTT.

The chain employs TRBV5-6 and TRBJ2-7; D is possibly TRBD2 (6 bases). Trimming pared 3 bases from V and 3 bases from J, leaving 10 bases between. Germline CDR1 SGHDT, CDR2 YYEEEE. This CDR3 spans 13 amino acids. This CDR3 reads CASSSTTSYEQYF. DNA for the CDR3: TGTGCCAGCAGCTCAACGACTAGCTACGAGCAGTACTTC.

This clone was observed a handful of times. V usage is TRBV7-2 and J usage is TRBJ1-1, with D maybe TRBD1 (5 bases). There are 14 residues in the CDR3. The germline V gene encodes CDR1 SGHTA and CDR2 FQGNSA. The V end lost 5 bases, the J end lost 1 base, and 11 bases lay between the germline ends. CDR3 protein: CASSRGDGNTEAFF. The CDR3 DNA is TGTGCCAGCAGCCGGGGGGATGGGAACACTGAAGCTTTCTTT.

V usage is TRBV29-1 and J usage is TRBJ2-2; D gene ambiguous. The length of the CDR3 is 11 residues. Trimming removed 3 bases at V and 4 bases at J, with 3 bases between. The germline V gene has CDR1 SQVTM and CDR2 ANQGSEA. The CDR3 DNA reads TGCAGCGTTGAGAGCACCGGGGAGCTGTTTTTT. Translation gives CSVESTGELFF.

The V gene is TRBV29-1, the J gene TRBJ2-1, with 8 bases that match TRBD2. Losses at the gene ends were 2 bases for V and 6 bases for J; bases not matched to a gene: 15. Per germline, CDR1 SQVTM and CDR2 ANQGSEA. This CDR3 region has 17 residues. CDR3 region: CSVEPISSSGWGNEQFF. In DNA, the CDR3 is TGCAGCGTTGAACCCATCTCATCTAGCGGGTGGGGCAATGAGCAGTTCTTC.

V gene TRBV12-5 combines with J gene TRBJ2-1; TRBD2 matches at 13 bases. Germline values: CDR1 LGHNT, CDR2 FRNRAP. With 6 bases clipped from V and 6 bases from J, the junction kept 5 bases outside the gene matches. The CDR3 runs to 15 residues. In DNA, the CDR3 is TGTGCTAGTGGGACCGGGACTAGCGGGACCAATGAGCAGTTCTTC. Its translation is CASGTGTSGTNEQFF.

This sequence joins TRBV15 and TRBJ1-3; no clear D. Trimming pared 0 bases from V and 0 bases from J, leaving 9 bases between. In germline, CDR1 is LNHNV, CDR2 YYDKDF (reference sequence). The CDR3 totals 16 residues. Written as DNA, the CDR3 is TGTGCCACCAGCAGAGATCGCGAGAGCTCTGGAAACACCATATATTTT. This codes for CATSRDRESSGNTIYF.

V and J are TRBV7-2 and TRBJ1-4, with D hard to call. The CDR3 has 14 amino acids. V lost 5 bases and J lost 5, with 12 bases in between. Germline V gene data show CDR1 as SGHTA and CDR2 as FQGNSA. CDR3 residues: CASSQMGPNEKLFF. In nucleotides, the CDR3 is TGTGCCAGCAGCCAAATGGGCCCCAATGAAAAACTGTTTTTT.

The chain has TRBV5-1 and TRBJ1-5; D remains ambiguous. This CDR3 is built from 14 residues. Germline CDR1 reads SGHRS; CDR2 reads YFSETQ. The V end lost 5 bases, the J end lost 2 bases, and 11 bases lay between the germline ends. CDR3 sequence: CASSLEGGNQPQHF. CDR3 DNA sequence: TGCGCCAGCAGTTTAGAGGGCGGCAATCAGCCCCAGCATTTT.